The rows below give T cell receptor beta chains drawn from one sample of a study of T cell changes during pregnancy in multiple sclerosis. The table came from immunoSEQ multiplex PCR; TCRdb's copy has only in-frame clones and leaves some out. The data contain fewer than 85,000 clones, about 94% of them seen just once; the ten biggest clones take up 1.5% to 2%. The material sequenced was peripheral blood, taken in the first trimester of pregnancy. The receptors were sampled from a female donor in good health, enrolled as a control in a pregnancy study. Both conserved end residues are part of each CDR3. Each record gives: clone size, D gene, V gene, CDR3 length, J gene, CDR3 DNA, CDR3 protein. A D gene is named only where the DNA matches it firmly. Clone size is given for some rows only: seen once, a few or many times, or a class if the clone is expanded.

NA	NA	TRBV29-1	15	TRBJ2-7	TGCAGCGTTGGGCGGTCGGAGGCGGGGTATAGCGAGCAGTACTTC	CSVGRSEAGYSEQYF
NA	TRBD1	TRBV4-2	17	TRBJ2-2	TGTGCCAGCAGCCCCCCAGGGGGCGCTTCGAACACCGGGGAGCTGTTTTTT	CASSPPGGASNTGELFF
NA	NA	TRBV7-9	12	TRBJ2-7	TGTGCCAGCATGGGGCAGAGCTACGAGCAGTACTTC	CASMGQSYEQYF
NA	NA	TRBV27	15	TRBJ2-1	TGTGCCACGGGTGCGGGGTCAAGAATTTACAATGAGCAGTTCTTC	CATGAGSRIYNEQFF
NA	NA	TRBV5-1	14	TRBJ2-3	TGCGCCAGCAGCTTGGACAGCCCCAGGGATACGCAGTATTTT	CASSLDSPRDTQYF
once	TRBD2	TRBV9	14	TRBJ2-7	TGTGCCAGCAGCTCGGGGGGGCTAGCCTACGAGCAGTACTTC	CASSSGGLAYEQYF
NA	NA	TRBV5-1	15	TRBJ1-1	TGCGCCAGCAGCTTGGCTCCAGGGTCGTACACTGAAGCTTTCTTT	CASSLAPGSYTEAFF
NA	NA	TRBV7-2	12	TRBJ2-1	TGTGCCAGCAGCCTAGGGCGGGGCGAGCAGTTCTTC	CASSLGRGEQFF
few	NA	TRBV21-1	17	TRBJ1-4	TGTGCCAGCATTGACACCGAGCAGGGGGCGACTAATGAAAAACTGTTTTTT	CASIDTEQGATNEKLFF
few	NA	TRBV2	12	TRBJ1-1	TGTGCCAGCAACGTCAGGGGCGCTGAAGCTTTCTTT	CASNVRGAEAFF
NA	TRBD1	TRBV28	16	TRBJ1-4	TGTGCCAGCAGCCAACCCTACAGGGGCGCTAATGAAAAACTGTTTTTT	CASSQPYRGANEKLFF
NA	NA	TRBV27	14	TRBJ1-4	TGTGCCAGCGGCCTCCGTACGGGGGAGGAAAAACTGTTTTTT	CASGLRTGEEKLFF
NA	NA	TRBV5-1	13	TRBJ1-2	TGCGCCAGCCGACCGACAGAGAACTATGGCTACACCTTC	CASRPTENYGYTF
once	NA	TRBV2	16	TRBJ2-7	TGTGCCAGCAGTGAAGTAATAGGGGACACAACCTACGAGCAGTACTTC	CASSEVIGDTTYEQYF
NA	TRBD2	TRBV14	18	TRBJ2-1	TGTGCCAGCAGCCGGATACACCCAGCGGGAGTTAGAGGGAATGAGCAGTTCTTC	CASSRIHPAGVRGNEQFF
NA	TRBD1	TRBV2	15	TRBJ1-3	TGTGCCAGCAGGCGGGACAGGGAAACTGGAAACACCATATATTTT	CASRRDRETGNTIYF
NA	TRBD1	TRBV7-9	15	TRBJ1-5	TGTGCCAGCAGCTTAGGGGGGACAGCTGTTTTGCCCCAGCATTTT	CASSLGGTAVLPQHF
NA	TRBD2	TRBV6-5	13	TRBJ2-7	TGTGCCAGCAGCCCTGGACTAGCGGTCGAGCAGTACTTC	CASSPGLAVEQYF
NA	TRBD1	TRBV23-1	12	TRBJ2-7	TGCGCCAGGTGGACAGGGGGCTACGAGCAGTACTTC	CARWTGGYEQYF
NA	NA	TRBV18	14	TRBJ2-7	TGTGCCAGCTCACCACCGGGCGGGATTTACGAGCAGTACTTC	CASSPPGGIYEQYF
NA	TRBD2	TRBV19	14	TRBJ2-3	TGTGCCAGTAGGAGCGGGGCTAGCACAGATACGCAGTATTTT	CASRSGASTDTQYF
NA	NA	TRBV5-6	18	TRBJ2-3	TGTGCCAGCAGCCCGACCCAGGGATTGATGGGGAGCACAGATACGCAGTATTTT	CASSPTQGLMGSTDTQYF
NA	NA	TRBV19	14	TRBJ2-1	TGTGCCAGTAGTATCGTGGACACCTACAATGAGCAGTTCTTC	CASSIVDTYNEQFF
NA	TRBD1	TRBV5-5	15	TRBJ1-5	TGTGCCAGCAGCTTCTCCGGGACAGGGAACCAGCCCCAGCATTTT	CASSFSGTGNQPQHF
NA	NA	TRBV5-8	16	TRBJ2-5	TGTGCCAGCAGGAAACCCCAGGGGGACTTCCAAGAGACCCAGTACTTC	CASRKPQGDFQETQYF
once	TRBD2	TRBV28	15	TRBJ2-1	TGTGCCAGCAGCCTGCCTAGCGGGATAAGCGATGAGCAGTTCTTC	CASSLPSGISDEQFF
NA	NA	TRBV30	14	TRBJ1-5	TGTGCCTGGAGTGGCGGGCCCCGGCATCAGCCCCAGCATTTT	CAWSGGPRHQPQHF
NA	TRBD1	TRBV28	15	TRBJ1-1	TGTGCCAGCCGACCCCTTGACAGGGGAAACACTGAAGCTTTCTTT	CASRPLDRGNTEAFF
NA	NA	TRBV18	19	TRBJ2-6	TGTGCCAGCTCACCACCGGTAACTCACTCCTCATCTGGGGCCAACGTCCTGACTTTC	CASSPPVTHSSSGANVLTF
NA	TRBD1	TRBV2	14	TRBJ2-2	TGTGCAACCACAGGGGTGATTAGCACCGGGGAGCTGTTTTTT	CATTGVISTGELFF
NA	TRBD1	TRBV10-3	15	TRBJ1-5	TGTGCCATCAGTGAGGGACAGGGGGTAGGGCAGCCCCAGCATTTT	CAISEGQGVGQPQHF
few	NA	TRBV10-1	16	TRBJ2-2	TGCGCCAGCAGTGATTCTGCCGCCGAGGGCACCGGGGAGCTGTTTTTT	CASSDSAAEGTGELFF
NA	NA	TRBV4-1	17	TRBJ2-7	TGCGCCAGCAGCCAAACGCGCCTAGGGGCTATTTCCTACGAGCAGTACTTC	CASSQTRLGAISYEQYF
NA	TRBD2	TRBV5-1	15	TRBJ2-7	TGCGCCAGCAGCTTGATGGCTAGCGGGAGCTACGAGCAGTACTTC	CASSLMASGSYEQYF
NA	NA	TRBV6-1	15	TRBJ1-1	TGTGCCAGCAGTGAAGCTTGGCAGTTGAACACTGAAGCTTTCTTT	CASSEAWQLNTEAFF
once	NA	TRBV5-1	13	TRBJ2-1	TGCGCCAGCAGCTTGAGAGGATACAATGAGCAGTTCTTC	CASSLRGYNEQFF
NA	NA	TRBV7-2	14	TRBJ2-7	TGTGCCAGCAGCTTAGGGGGCCCTCCCTACGAGCAGTACTTC	CASSLGGPPYEQYF
NA	NA	TRBV30	15	TRBJ2-7	TGTGCCTGGAGGACTACCAGTGGGGGACTCTACGAGCAGTACTTC	CAWRTTSGGLYEQYF
NA	NA	TRBV2	13	TRBJ2-7	TGTGCCAGCAGTGAAGTGGGCGCCTACGAGCAGTACTTC	CASSEVGAYEQYF
many	TRBD1	TRBV28	14	TRBJ2-1	TGTGCCAGCAGTCCCGGACAGGATTACAATGAGCAGTTCTTC	CASSPGQDYNEQFF
NA	TRBD1	TRBV2	13	TRBJ1-2	TGTGCCAGCAGCCCGGGACAGAACTATGGCTACACCTTC	CASSPGQNYGYTF
NA	NA	TRBV29-1	14	TRBJ1-1	TGCAGCGTTGGGGAAACCAGGGTGAACACTGAAGCTTTCTTT	CSVGETRVNTEAFF
NA	NA	TRBV7-2	14	TRBJ2-7	TGTGCCAGCAGCTTCGACGGCGGACTCTACGAGCAGTACTTC	CASSFDGGLYEQYF